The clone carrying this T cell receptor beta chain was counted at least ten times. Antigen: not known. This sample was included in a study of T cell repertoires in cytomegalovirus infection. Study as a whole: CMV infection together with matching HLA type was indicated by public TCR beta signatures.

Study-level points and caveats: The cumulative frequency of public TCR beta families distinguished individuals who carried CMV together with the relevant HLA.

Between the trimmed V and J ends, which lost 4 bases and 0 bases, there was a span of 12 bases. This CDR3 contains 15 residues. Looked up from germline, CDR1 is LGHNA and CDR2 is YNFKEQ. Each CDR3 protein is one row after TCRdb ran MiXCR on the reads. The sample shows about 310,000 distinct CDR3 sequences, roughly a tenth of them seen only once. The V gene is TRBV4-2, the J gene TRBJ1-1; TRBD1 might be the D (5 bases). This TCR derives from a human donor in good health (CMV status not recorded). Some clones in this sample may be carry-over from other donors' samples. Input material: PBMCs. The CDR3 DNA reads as TGTGCCAGCAGCCCTCAGACAGACATGAACACTGAAGCTTTCTTT. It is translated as CASSPQTDMNTEAFF.